This T cell receptor beta chain was found in a study of blood T cell repertoires in COVID-19. About the study: Sites in the United States, Italy and Spain provided acute and convalescent COVID-19 samples. The analysed material was cDNA or gDNA that came from T cells, B-cell-depleted T cells, or PBMCs.

Clones were sequenced by immunoSEQ multiplex PCR, and TCRdb holds only the in-frame ones, with some missing. The table has about 160,000 clones, approximately 81% seen once. The CDR3 loop spans 13 amino acids. Germline V gene lookup returns CDR1 SGHDN and CDR2 FVKESK. Trimming pared 5 bases from V and 0 bases from J, leaving 7 bases between. This TCR derives from a human donor with acute or convalescent COVID-19. The donor label of this sample is uncertain. This chain uses TRBV14 with TRBJ1-1; D may be TRBD1 (5 bases). The sample comprised peripheral blood. In DNA, the CDR3 is TGTGCCAGCAGCTCAGGGTTGAACACTGAAGCTTTCTTT. Translating it yields CASSSGLNTEAFF.